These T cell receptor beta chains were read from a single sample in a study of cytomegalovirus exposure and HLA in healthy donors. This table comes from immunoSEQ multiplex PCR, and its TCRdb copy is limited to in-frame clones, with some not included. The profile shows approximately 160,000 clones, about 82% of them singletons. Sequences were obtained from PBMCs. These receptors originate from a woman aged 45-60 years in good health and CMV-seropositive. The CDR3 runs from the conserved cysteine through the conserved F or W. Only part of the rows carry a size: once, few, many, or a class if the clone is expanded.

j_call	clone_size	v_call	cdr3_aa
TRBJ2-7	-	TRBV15	CATSRVRAGSYEQYF
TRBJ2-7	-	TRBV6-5	CASSIESGAYEQYF
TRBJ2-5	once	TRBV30	CAWSVQGGETQYF
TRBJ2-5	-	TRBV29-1	CSVPPWGGQETQYF
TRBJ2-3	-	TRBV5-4	CASSLWDRADTQYF
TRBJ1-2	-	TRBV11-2	CASSPQGAGGYTF
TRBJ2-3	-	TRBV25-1	CASSESGQPTDTQYF
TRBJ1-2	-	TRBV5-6	CASSALERYGYTF
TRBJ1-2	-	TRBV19	CASTDRTLEGYTF
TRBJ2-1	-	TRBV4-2	CASSQTSGRGSYNEQFF
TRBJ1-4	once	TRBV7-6	CASSLFSLNEKLFF
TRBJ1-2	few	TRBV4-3	CASSQATGAFSYGYTF
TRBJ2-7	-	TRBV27	CASSPNWEGGDEQYF
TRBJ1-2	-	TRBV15	CATSRESRVDGYTF
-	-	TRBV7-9	CASSPWTSGYEQYF
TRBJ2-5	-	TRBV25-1	CASSEKMEESPRETQYF
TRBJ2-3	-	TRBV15	CATSFPDSYTDTQYF
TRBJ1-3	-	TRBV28	CATKGVDTIYF
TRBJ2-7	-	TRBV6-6	CASRSSGRAYEQYF
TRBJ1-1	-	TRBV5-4	CASSRAGGTEAFF
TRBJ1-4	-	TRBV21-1	CASSKGARGREKLFF
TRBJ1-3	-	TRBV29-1	CSGSTRGDTIYF
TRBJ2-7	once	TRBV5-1	CASSLTGGEQYF
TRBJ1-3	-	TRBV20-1	CSVISGNTIYF
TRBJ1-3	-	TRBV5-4	CASSADPTASSGNTIYF
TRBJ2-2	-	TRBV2	CASSNEGSGELFF
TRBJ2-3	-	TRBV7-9	CASSLGDRSTDTQYF
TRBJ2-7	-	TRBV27	CATWTGGLYEQYF
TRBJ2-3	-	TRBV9	CASSDAVTGGRVSTDTQYF
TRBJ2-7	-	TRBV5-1	CASSLDPQGPTYEQYF
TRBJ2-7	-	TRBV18	CASSRTGGSSRASYEQYF
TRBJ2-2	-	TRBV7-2	CASSLGGVNTGELFF
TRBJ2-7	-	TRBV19	CASSVHSGRTGYEQYF
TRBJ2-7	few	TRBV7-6	CASSPQGQGYEQYF
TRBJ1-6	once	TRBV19	CASSIAGQNNSPLHF
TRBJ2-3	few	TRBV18	CASSTSGGADTQYF
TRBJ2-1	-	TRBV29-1	CSTGGTRLQNEQFF
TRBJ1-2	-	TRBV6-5	CASSYLGAPGYTF
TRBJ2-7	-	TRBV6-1	CASRARTGDTYEQYF
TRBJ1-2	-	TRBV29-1	CSTRQGASYGYTF
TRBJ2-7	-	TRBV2	CASSALSGSSYEQYF
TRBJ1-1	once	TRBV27	CASSWDREGATEAFF
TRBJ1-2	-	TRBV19	CASSVWPAGGYTF
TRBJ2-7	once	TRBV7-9	CASSLIPRTSQAYEQYF
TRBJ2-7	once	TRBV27	CASSLGSGGGVYEQYF
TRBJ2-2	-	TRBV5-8	CASSLAGRGPSGELFF
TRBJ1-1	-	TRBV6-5	CASSYPGGSMNTEAFF
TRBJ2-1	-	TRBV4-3	CASSQQTSGRGYEQFF
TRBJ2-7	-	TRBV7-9	CASSWLYEQYF
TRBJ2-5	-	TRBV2	CASSEAGRGSSPYF
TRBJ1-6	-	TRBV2	CASSERGRKNSPLHF
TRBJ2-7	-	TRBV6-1	CASSWDRGTYEQYF
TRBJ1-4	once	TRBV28	CASRSRQGFEKLFF
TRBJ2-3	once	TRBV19	CASTSRTVSTDTQYF
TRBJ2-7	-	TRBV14	CASSQVRGDEQYF
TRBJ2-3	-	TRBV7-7	CASSLGTGTTDTQYF
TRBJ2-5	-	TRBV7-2	CASSLEGSGTQYF
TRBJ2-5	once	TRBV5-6	CASSLNPAGDQETQYF
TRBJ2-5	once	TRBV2	CASSEIAAQETQYF